The clone carrying this TCR beta chain has a count of ten or more. Its antigen is currently unknown. These data originate in a study of T cells in Graves' hyperthyroidism and ophthalmopathy. Trimming left V 0 bases short and J 3 bases short, with 11 bases between. This CDR3 has 15 residues. CDR1 is LGHDT, CDR2 YNNKEL, per germline (reference sequence). TCR beta CDR3 region amplification was performed from RNA transcripts. With the HTBI primer set, the TCR CDR3 went through a first round of RT-PCR. One entry per CDR3 protein, called by TCRdb with MiXCR from the multiplex PCR reads. The repertoire holds fewer than 400,000 distinct CDR3 sequences, with roughly 14% as singletons. It was uncontrolled infection, other autoimmune disease, pregnancy or lactation that excluded patients. Study conclusions and caveats: Most expanded thyroid clonotypes above 0.001 recurred in blood. Model predictions of ophthalmopathy came a median about 6.3 months before onset.

The TCR sequence derives from a woman aged 18-29 years with Graves' hyperthyroidism that later progressed to Graves' ophthalmopathy. Sequencing was done on a sample of blood. The rearrangement links TRBV3-1 to TRBJ1-2; the D is unclear. The DNA of the CDR3 is TGTGCCAGCAGCCAAGATCCAGCCTTCTACTATGGCTACACCTTC. The encoded protein is CASSQDPAFYYGYTF.